The sequence of this T cell receptor (beta chain) was determined in a study of blood T cells in healthy people across ages. General observations from the study: Calculation of diversity from one million T cells yielded estimates considered to be underestimates. Naive CD4+ cells and diversity were both higher in long-lived donors than in aged donors.

The second PCR ran about 6 to 11 cycles with a sample-barcoded 5' primer and J-beta primers. Using its own MiXCR run on the 5' RACE reads, TCRdb lists one record per CDR3 protein. The table has roughly 1.4 million distinct CDR3 sequences, almost 60% seen once. Comments on this clonotype: The antigen is unknown.

The donors, aged roughly 6 to 95, were healthy Caucasians from Russia. With each sample, at least 5.5 micrograms of total RNA were extracted. The sequenced material came from blood. The receptor was derived from a man aged 18 to 29 in good health.

The DNA of the CDR3 is TGTGCCAGCAGCCACCGGGACAGGGGGCGCGTATGGGGGGAGCTGTTTTTT. This gives the protein CASSHRDRGRVWGELFF. V is TRBV3-1 and J is TRBJ2-2; TRBD1 agrees at 12 bases. The CDR3 consists of 17 residues. The ends lost 3 bases at V and 8 bases at J; junction bases unmatched: 10. Germline CDR1 reads LGHDT; CDR2 reads YNNKEL (reference sequence).